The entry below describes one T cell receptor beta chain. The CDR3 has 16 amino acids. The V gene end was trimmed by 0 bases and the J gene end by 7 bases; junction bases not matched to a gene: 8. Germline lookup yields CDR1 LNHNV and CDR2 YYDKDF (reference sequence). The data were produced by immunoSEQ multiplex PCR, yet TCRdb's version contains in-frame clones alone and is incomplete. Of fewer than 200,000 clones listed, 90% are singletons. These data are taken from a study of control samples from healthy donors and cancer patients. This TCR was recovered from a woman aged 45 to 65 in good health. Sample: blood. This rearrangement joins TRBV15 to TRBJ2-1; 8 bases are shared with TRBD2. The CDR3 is CATSRDQGLAGNEQFF. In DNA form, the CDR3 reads TGTGCCACCAGCAGAGACCAGGGTCTAGCGGGTAATGAGCAGTTCTTC.